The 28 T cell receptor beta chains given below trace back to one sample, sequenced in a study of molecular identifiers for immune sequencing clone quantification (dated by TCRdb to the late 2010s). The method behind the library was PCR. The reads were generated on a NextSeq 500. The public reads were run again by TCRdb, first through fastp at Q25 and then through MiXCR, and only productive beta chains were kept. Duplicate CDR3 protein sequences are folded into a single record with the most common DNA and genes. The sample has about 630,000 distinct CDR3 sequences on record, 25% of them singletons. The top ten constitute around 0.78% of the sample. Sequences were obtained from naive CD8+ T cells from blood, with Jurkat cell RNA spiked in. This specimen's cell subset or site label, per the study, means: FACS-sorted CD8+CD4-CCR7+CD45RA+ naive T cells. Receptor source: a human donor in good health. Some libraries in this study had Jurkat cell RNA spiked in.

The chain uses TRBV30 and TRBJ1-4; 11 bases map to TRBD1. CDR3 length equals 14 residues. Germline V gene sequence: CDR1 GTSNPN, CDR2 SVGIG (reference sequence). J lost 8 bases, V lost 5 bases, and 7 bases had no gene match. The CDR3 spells CAWDTGTGGEKLFF. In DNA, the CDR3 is TGTGCCTGGGATACCGGGACAGGGGGAGAAAAACTGTTTTTT.

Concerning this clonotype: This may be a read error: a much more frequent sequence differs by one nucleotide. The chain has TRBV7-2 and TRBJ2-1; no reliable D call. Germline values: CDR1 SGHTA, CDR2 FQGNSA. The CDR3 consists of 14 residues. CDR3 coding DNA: TGTGCCAGCAGCTCCGTGAGTCGGGCCAATAAGCAGTTCTTC. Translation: CASSSVSRANKQFF.

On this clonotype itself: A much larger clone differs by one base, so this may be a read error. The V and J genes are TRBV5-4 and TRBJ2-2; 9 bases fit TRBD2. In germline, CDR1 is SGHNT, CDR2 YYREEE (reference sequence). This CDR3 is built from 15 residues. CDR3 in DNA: TGTGCCAGCAGCCAAGGACTAGCGAGCACCGGGGAGCCGTTTTTT. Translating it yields CASSQGLASTGEPFF.

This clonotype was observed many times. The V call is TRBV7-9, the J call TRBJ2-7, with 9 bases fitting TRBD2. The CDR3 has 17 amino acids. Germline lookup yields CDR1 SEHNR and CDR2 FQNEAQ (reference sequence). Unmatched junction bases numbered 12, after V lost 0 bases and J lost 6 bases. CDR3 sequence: CASSLAGAGGLAGEQYF. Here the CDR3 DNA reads TGTGCCAGCAGCTTAGCTGGGGCAGGGGGACTAGCTGGCGAGCAGTACTTC.

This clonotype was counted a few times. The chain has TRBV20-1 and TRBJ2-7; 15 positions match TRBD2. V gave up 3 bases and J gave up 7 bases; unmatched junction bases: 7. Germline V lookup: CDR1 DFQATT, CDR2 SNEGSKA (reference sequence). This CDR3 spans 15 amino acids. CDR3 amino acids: CSASNPGTSGGEQYF. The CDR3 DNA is TGCAGTGCTAGTAACCCCGGGACTAGCGGGGGGGAGCAGTACTTC.

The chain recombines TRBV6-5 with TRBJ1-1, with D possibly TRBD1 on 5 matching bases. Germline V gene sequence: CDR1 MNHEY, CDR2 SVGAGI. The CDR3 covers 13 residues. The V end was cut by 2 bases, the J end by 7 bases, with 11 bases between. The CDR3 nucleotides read TGTGCCAGCAGTTACCCGAGGGGCAGTGAAGCTTTCTTT. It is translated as CASSYPRGSEAFF.

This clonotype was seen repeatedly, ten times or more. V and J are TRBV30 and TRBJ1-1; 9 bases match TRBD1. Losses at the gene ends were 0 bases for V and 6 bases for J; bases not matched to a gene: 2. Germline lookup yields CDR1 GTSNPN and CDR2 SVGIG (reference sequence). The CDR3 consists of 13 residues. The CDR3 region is CAWSVDRGSEAFF. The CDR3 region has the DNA TGTGCCTGGAGTGTTGACAGGGGGTCTGAAGCTTTCTTT.

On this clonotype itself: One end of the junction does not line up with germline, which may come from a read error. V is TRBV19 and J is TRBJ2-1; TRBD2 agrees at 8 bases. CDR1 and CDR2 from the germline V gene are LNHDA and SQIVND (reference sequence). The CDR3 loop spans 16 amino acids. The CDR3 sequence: CASSLELADSYNEQFF. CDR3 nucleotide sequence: TGTGCCAGTAGTCTAGAACTAGCGGACTCCTACAATGAGCAGTTCTTC.

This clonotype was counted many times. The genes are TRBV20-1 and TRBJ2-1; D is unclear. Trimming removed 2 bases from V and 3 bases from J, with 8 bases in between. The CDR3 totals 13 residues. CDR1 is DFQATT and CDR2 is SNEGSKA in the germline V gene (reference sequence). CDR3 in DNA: TGCAGTGCTAGAAGAGTGGACTACAATGAGCAGTTCTTC. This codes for CSARRVDYNEQFF.

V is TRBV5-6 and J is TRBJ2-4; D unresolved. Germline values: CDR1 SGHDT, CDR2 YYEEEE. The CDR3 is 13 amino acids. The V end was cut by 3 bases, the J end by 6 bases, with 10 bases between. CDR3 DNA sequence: TGTGCCAGCAGCTCGGCGGACGCAAACATTCAGTACTTC. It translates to CASSSADANIQYF.

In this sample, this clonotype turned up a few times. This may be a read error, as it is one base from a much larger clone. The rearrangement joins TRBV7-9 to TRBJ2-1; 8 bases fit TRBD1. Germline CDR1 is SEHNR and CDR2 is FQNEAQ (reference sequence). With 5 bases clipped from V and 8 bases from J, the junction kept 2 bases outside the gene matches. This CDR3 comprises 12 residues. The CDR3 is CASSPTGDEQFF. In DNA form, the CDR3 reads TGTGCCAGCAGCCCGACAGGGGATGAGCAGTTCTTC.

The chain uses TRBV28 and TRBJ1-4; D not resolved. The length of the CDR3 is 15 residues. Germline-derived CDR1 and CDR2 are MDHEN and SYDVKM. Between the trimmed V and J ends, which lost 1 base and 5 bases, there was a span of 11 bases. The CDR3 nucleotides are TGTGCCAGCAGTTTATACGGGTTTACGAATGAAAAACTGTTTTTT. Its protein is CASSLYGFTNEKLFF.

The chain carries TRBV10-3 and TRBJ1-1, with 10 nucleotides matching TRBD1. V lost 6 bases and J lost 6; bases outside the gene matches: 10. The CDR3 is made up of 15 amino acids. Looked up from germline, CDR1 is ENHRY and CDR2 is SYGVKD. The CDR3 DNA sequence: TGTGCCATCAGACCAGGGGGACAGGGGAATTCTGAAGCTTTCTTT. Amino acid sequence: CAIRPGGQGNSEAFF.

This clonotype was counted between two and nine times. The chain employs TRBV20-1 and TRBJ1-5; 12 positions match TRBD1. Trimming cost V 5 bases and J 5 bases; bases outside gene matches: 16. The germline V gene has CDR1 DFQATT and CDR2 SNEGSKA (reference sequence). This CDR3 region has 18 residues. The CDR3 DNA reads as TGCAGTGCTCCTACCGGGACAGGGGGCGTCGAAGGGTATCAGCCCCAGCATTTT. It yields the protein CSAPTGTGGVEGYQPQHF.

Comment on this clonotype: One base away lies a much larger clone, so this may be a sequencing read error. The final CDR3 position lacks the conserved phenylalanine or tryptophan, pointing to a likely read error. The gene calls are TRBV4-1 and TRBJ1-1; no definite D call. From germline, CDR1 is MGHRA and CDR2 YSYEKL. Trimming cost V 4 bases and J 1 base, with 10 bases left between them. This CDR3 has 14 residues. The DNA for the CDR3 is TGCGCCAGCAGCCGGACCCCAGCGAACACTGAAGCTTTCTAT. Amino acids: CASSRTPANTEAFY.

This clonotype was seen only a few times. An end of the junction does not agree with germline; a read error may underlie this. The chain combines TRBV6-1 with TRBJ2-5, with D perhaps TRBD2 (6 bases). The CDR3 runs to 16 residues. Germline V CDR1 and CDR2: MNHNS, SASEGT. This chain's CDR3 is CASTDPGRRDQEPQYF. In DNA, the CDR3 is TGTGCCAGCACCGACCCCGGACGGCGGGATCAAGAGCCCCAGTACTTC.

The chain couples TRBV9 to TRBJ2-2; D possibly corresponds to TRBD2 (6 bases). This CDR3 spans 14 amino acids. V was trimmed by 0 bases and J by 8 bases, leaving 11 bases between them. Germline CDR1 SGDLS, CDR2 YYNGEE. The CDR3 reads CASSVVGGPGELFF. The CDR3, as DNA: TGTGCCAGCAGCGTAGTGGGGGGACCGGGGGAGCTGTTTTTT.

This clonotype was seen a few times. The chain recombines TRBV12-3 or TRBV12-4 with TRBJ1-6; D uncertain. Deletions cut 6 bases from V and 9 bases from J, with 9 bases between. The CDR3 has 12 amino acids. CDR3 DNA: TGTGCCAGCAGGGTAGGGAGTTCACCCCTCCACTTT. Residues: CASRVGSSPLHF.

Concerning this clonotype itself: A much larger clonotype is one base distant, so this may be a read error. The CDR3 loop is CASSPQVTNEKLFF. In nucleotides, the CDR3 is TGTGCCAGCAGCCCACAGGTAACTAATGAAAAACTGTTTTTT. The J gene is TRBJ1-4, the V gene TRBV7-9; TRBD1 is a possible D gene (5 bases). The CDR3 spans 14 residues. Germline V CDR1 and CDR2: SEHNR, FQNEAQ (reference sequence). Trimming stripped 5 bases from V and 1 base from J, with 8 bases between. Drawing the rest from reference TRBV7-9 and TRBJ1-4, the complete variable domain is DTGVSQNPRHKITKRGQNVTFRCDPISEHNRLYWYRQTLGQGPEFLTYFQNEAQLEKSRLLSDRFSAERPKGSFSTLEIQRTEQGDSAMYLCASSPQVTNEKLFFGSGTQLSVL.

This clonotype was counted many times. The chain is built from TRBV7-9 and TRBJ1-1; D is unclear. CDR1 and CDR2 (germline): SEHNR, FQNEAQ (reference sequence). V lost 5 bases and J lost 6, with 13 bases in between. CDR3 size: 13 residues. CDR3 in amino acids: CASSPPGYPEAFF. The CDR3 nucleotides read TGTGCCAGCAGCCCACCAGGATACCCTGAAGCTTTCTTT.

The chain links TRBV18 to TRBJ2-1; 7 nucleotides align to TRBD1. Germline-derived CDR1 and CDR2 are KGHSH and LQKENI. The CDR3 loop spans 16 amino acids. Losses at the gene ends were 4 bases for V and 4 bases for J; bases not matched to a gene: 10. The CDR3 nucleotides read TGTGCCAGCTCACGGGACCGGGACAGCCGATACAATGAGCAGTTCTTC. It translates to CASSRDRDSRYNEQFF.

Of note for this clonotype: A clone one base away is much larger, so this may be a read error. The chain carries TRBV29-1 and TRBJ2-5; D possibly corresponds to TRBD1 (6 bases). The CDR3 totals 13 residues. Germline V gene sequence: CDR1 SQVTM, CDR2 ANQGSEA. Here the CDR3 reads CGVETGISETQYF. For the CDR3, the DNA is TGCGGCGTCGAAACAGGGATTTCGGAGACCCAGTACTTC.

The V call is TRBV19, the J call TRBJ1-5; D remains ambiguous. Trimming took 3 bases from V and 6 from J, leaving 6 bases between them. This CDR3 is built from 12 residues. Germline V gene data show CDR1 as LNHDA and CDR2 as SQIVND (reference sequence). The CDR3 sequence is CASSMWGQPQHF. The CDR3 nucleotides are TGTGCCAGTAGTATGTGGGGTCAGCCCCAGCATTTT.

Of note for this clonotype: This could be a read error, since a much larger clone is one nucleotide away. This CDR3 reads CASSLVGFGEQHF. CDR3 sequence (DNA): TGCGCCAGCAGCTTGGTTGGGTTCGGCGAGCAGCACTTC. V is TRBV5-1 and J is TRBJ2-7; D is uncertain. Germline loops: CDR1 SGHRS, CDR2 YFSETQ. This CDR3 spans 13 amino acids. The full variable domain, rest sourced from reference TRBV5-1 and TRBJ2-7, is KAGVTQTPRYLIKTRGQQVTLSCSPISGHRSVSWYQQTPGQGLQFLFEYFSETQRNKGNFPGRFSGRQFSNSRSEMNVSTLELGDSALYLCASSLVGFGEQHFGPGTRLTVT.

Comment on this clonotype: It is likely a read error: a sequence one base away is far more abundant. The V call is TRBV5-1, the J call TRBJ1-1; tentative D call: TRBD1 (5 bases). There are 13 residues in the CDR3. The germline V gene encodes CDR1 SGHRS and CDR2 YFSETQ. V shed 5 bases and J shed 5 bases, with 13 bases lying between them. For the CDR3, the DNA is TGCGCCAGCAGTTTTGGGACCAGGACTGAAGCTTTCTTT. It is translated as CASSFGTRTEAFF.

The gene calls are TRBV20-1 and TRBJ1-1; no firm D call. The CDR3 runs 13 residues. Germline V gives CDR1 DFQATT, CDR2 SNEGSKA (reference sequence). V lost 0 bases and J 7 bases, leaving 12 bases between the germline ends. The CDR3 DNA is TGCAGTGCTAGAGATTCCACAGAATATGAAGCTTTCTTT. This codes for CSARDSTEYEAFF.

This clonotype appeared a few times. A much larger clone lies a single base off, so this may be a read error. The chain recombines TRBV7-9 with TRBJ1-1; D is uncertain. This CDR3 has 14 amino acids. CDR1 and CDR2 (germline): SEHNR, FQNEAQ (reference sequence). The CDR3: CAGSLAVLNTEAFF. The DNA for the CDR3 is TGTGCCGGCAGCTTAGCGGTCCTTAACACTGAAGCTTTCTTT.

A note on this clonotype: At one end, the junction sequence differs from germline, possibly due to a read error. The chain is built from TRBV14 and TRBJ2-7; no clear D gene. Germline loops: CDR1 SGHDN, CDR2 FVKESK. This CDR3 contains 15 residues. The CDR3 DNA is TGTGCCAGCCGCCGCGCCGGGCGCATCTCCTACGCGCAGTACTTC. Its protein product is CASRRAGRISYAQYF.